This is a list of T cell receptor beta chains from one sample in a study of blood T cell repertoires in COVID-19. Produced via immunoSEQ multiplex PCR; TCRdb's table is partial and in-frame only. The sample lists 150,000 to 200,000 clones; about three quarters were seen once. Source material: peripheral blood. All receptors derive from a woman in her seventies with acute or convalescent COVID-19. Each CDR3 is given with its conserved first and last residue. The order of the fields is clone size, D gene, J gene, V gene, CDR3 protein, CDR3 DNA. A D gene is named only where the DNA matches it firmly. Not every row has a clone size; where given, it reads once, few, many or a size class.

-	TRBD1	TRBJ2-5	TRBV5-1	CASSRGQPQETQYF	TGCGCCAGCAGCCGGGGACAGCCCCAAGAGACCCAGTACTTC
many	TRBD1	TRBJ1-4	TRBV2	CASSGFTGATEKLFF	TGTGCCAGCAGTGGGTTTACAGGGGCTACGGAAAAACTGTTTTTT
-	-	TRBJ2-7	TRBV6-6	CASRTQGISYEQYF	TGTGCCAGCAGGACGCAGGGGATCTCCTACGAGCAGTACTTC
-	TRBD2	TRBJ2-1	TRBV27	CASQSGRANLYNEQFF	TGTGCCAGCCAATCGGGGAGGGCAAATCTCTACAATGAGCAGTTCTTC
once	-	TRBJ2-1	TRBV5-4	CASSANLRDSNNEQFF	TGTGCCAGCAGCGCGAACCTACGGGATTCTAACAATGAGCAGTTCTTC
-	TRBD2	TRBJ2-1	TRBV18	CASSYLAGVDNEQFF	TGTGCCAGCTCATACTTAGCGGGAGTAGACAATGAGCAGTTCTTC
-	-	TRBJ1-1	TRBV10-3	CAISGNTGNTEAFF	TGTGCCATCAGTGGAAATACAGGGAACACTGAAGCTTTCTTT
-	TRBD2	TRBJ2-3	TRBV2	CASTLGLADTQYF	TGTGCCAGCACACTCGGACTAGCAGATACGCAGTATTTT
-	TRBD1	TRBJ2-2	TRBV5-1	CASISDRANTGELFF	TGCGCCAGCATCTCCGACAGGGCGAACACCGGGGAGCTGTTTTTT
-	TRBD2	TRBJ2-1	TRBV7-6	CASSSRGGTLKGSYNEQFF	TGTGCCAGCAGCTCCCGGGGGGGAACACTAAAGGGCTCCTACAATGAGCAGTTCTTC
-	TRBD2	TRBJ2-1	TRBV18	CASSPPASGSKEQFF	TGTGCCAGCTCACCACCGGCTAGCGGGAGCAAGGAGCAGTTCTTC
once	-	TRBJ2-1	TRBV6-5	CASSPTVSSYNEQFF	TGTGCCAGCAGTCCCACAGTTAGCTCCTACAATGAGCAGTTCTTC
-	TRBD1	TRBJ2-1	TRBV5-1	CASSFYGTGDNEQFF	TGCGCCAGCAGCTTCTACGGGACAGGGGACAATGAGCAGTTCTTC
-	-	TRBJ1-4	TRBV5-1	CASSWGEGREKLFF	TGCGCCAGCAGCTGGGGGGAGGGTCGTGAAAAACTGTTTTTT
-	-	TRBJ2-7	TRBV5-1	CASSLAPDFYEQYF	TGCGCCAGCAGCTTGGCGCCAGATTTCTACGAGCAGTACTTC
-	-	TRBJ2-7	TRBV12-3/TRBV12-4	CASSLDSYEQYF	TGTGCCAGCAGTTTGGACAGCTACGAGCAGTACTTC
-	TRBD1	TRBJ2-7	TRBV29-1	CSVRQGGSYEQYF	TGCAGCGTGCGACAGGGGGGCTCCTACGAGCAGTACTTC